The 31 T cell receptor beta chains reported below all come from one sample, sequenced in a study of beta chain features in type 1 diabetes (dated by TCRdb to 2016 to 2019). The library was obtained by the immunoSEQ multiplex PCR assay. All of the isolated RNA was reverse transcribed with the High Capacity cDNA Reverse Transcription Kit, so expressed TCRB transcripts were sequenced. Here the immuneACCESS table is served through TCRdb, limited to in-frame sequences with V and J called. Missing clones are a known gap in these copies; in checked studies unresolved V genes cover under half, and the rest lacks a known reason. Here the sample has tens of thousands of clones; approximately 32% occur a single time. The top ten clones comprise about 0.5% of the sample. The sample comprised stem cell memory CD4+ T cells from blood. Reading the label with the study, this specimen's cell subset or site is: stem cell-like memory CD4+ T cells. The receptors were sampled from a young woman in good health.

The chain joins TRBV10-2 to TRBJ2-7, with TRBD2 as a possible D gene (5 bases). The ends were cut back, 7 bases at V and 4 bases at J, with 17 bases in the middle. The CDR3 has 14 amino acids. Germline V gene lookup returns CDR1 WSHSY and CDR2 SAAADI. CDR3 region: CASTPRQGGYEQYF. The CDR3 DNA reads as TGCGCCAGCACTCCTAGGCAAGGCGGGTACGAGCAGTACTTC.

Details on this clone: The germline gene is not matched at one end of the junction; a read error may be the cause. V and J are TRBV4-1 and TRBJ2-1; 9 bases are shared with TRBD2. CDR3 length equals 15 residues. The germline CDR1 and CDR2 sequences are MGHRA and YSYEKL. The CDR3 is CASSSPAGGYNEQFF. CDR3 DNA: TGTGCCAGCAGCTCACCAGCGGGGGGCTACAATGAGCAGTTCTTC.

This chain links TRBV5-6 with TRBJ1-2, with D unclear. The germline V gene encodes CDR1 SGHDT and CDR2 YYEEEE. CDR3 length equals 14 residues. V dropped 0 bases and J dropped 2 bases, with 8 bases sitting between them. The CDR3 loop reads CASSLEAGNYGYTF. DNA of the CDR3: TGTGCCAGCAGCTTGGAGGCGGGAAACTATGGCTACACCTTC.

The CDR3 loop is CASSPDALGNEQFF. DNA of the CDR3: TGTGCCAGCAGCCCGGATGCCCTAGGCAATGAGCAGTTCTTC. The chain carries TRBV11-3 and TRBJ2-1, with D hard to call. Per the germline V gene, CDR1 is SGHNT and CDR2 is YENEEA. This CDR3 comprises 14 residues. Trimming removed 5 bases at V and 6 bases at J, with 14 bases between.

The table lists this clone with a count of one. This chain links TRBV11-3 with TRBJ2-2; D may be TRBD2 (5 bases). Trimming removed 2 bases at V and 7 bases at J, with 11 bases between. CDR1 is SGHNT, CDR2 YENEEA, per germline. The CDR3 is 14 amino acids. Written as DNA, the CDR3 is TGTGCCAGCAGCTTATCACGGGCGGGCGGGGAGCTGTTTTTT. This encodes CASSLSRAGGELFF.

This clone occurred many times. The gene calls are TRBV29-1 and TRBJ2-1; 11 positions match TRBD2. V shed 3 bases, J shed 7 bases, and the junction held 2 bases outside the gene matches. The CDR3 runs 13 residues. Per germline, CDR1 SQVTM and CDR2 ANQGSEA. The CDR3 loop reads CSVDVAGGNEQFF. In DNA, the CDR3 is TGCAGCGTTGACGTAGCGGGGGGGAATGAGCAGTTCTTC.

Worth noting for this clone: A read error may produce the germline difference seen at one junction end. This chain uses TRBV18 with TRBJ2-7; D is unclear. CDR3 length: 9 amino acids. Looked up from germline, CDR1 is KGHSH and CDR2 is LQKENI. CDR3 sequence reads: CASSPLPLF. In nucleotides, the CDR3 is TGTGCCAGCTCACCCCTCCCCCTCTTC.

The V gene is TRBV16, the J gene TRBJ2-5, with D perhaps matching TRBD2 (5 bases). CDR1 is KGHSY and CDR2 is FQNENV in the germline V gene. V gave up 2 bases and J gave up 4 bases, with 8 bases separating them. This CDR3 is built from 13 residues. For the CDR3, the DNA is TGTGCCAGCAGCCAAAGCGGTGGAGAGACCCAGTACTTC. This gives the protein CASSQSGGETQYF.

This rearrangement joins TRBV11-3 to TRBJ2-1; 8 nucleotides align to TRBD2. The length of the CDR3 is 15 residues. J gave up 6 bases and V 5 bases, and 9 bases lay outside the gene matches. The germline CDR1 and CDR2 sequences are SGHNT and YENEEA. The CDR3 is CASSRQRESRNEQFF. DNA for the CDR3: TGTGCCAGCAGCCGGCAGCGGGAGTCTCGCAATGAGCAGTTCTTC.

As to this clone: The junction and the germline gene differ at one end; a read error may be behind it. The V call is TRBV7-7, the J call TRBJ2-5, with a possible D match to TRBD2 (6 bases). This CDR3 is built from 14 residues. Germline V gene sequence: CDR1 SSHAT, CDR2 FNYEAQ (reference sequence). The CDR3 DNA reads TGTGCTAGCAGTCAAGGGACTTCACAAGAGACCCAGTACTTC. This gives the protein CASSQGTSQETQYF. Combining the CDR3 with reference TRBV7-7 and TRBJ2-5 gives the whole variable domain GAGVSQSPRYKVTKRGQDVTLRCDPISSHATLYWYQQALGQGPEFLTYFNYEAQPDKSGLPSDRFSAERPEGSISTLTIQRTEQRDSAMYRCASSQGTSQETQYFGPGTRLLVL.

This rearrangement joins TRBV30 to TRBJ1-4; D gene ambiguous. The germline V gene has CDR1 GTSNPN and CDR2 SVGIG (reference sequence). There are 15 residues in the CDR3. V lost 0 bases and J 6 bases, leaving 14 bases between the germline ends. CDR3 sequence reads: CAWSVRAVLDEKLFF. Here the CDR3 DNA reads TGTGCCTGGAGTGTACGAGCTGTGTTGGATGAAAAACTGTTTTTT.

The chain uses TRBV18 and TRBJ1-5; weak D call: TRBD1 (6 bases). CDR3 length equals 14 residues. The V end was cut by 0 bases, the J end by 6 bases, with 9 bases between. Germline CDR1 and CDR2: KGHSH and LQKENI. The CDR3 loop reads CASSPPTDSQPQHF. In nucleotides, the CDR3 is TGTGCCAGCTCACCACCGACGGACAGTCAGCCCCAGCATTTT. The whole variable domain, filled in from reference TRBV18 and TRBJ1-5, reads NAGVMQNPRHLVRRRGQEARLRCSPMKGHSHVYWYRQLPEEGLKFMVYLQKENIIDESGMPKERFSAEFPKEGPSILRIQQVVRGDSAAYFCASSPPTDSQPQHFGDGTRLSIL.

Only one count was recorded for this clone. The chain uses TRBV27 and TRBJ2-2; 13 positions match TRBD2. The ends lost 7 bases at V and 7 bases at J; junction bases unmatched: 18. From germline, CDR1 is MNHEY and CDR2 SMNVEV (reference sequence). This CDR3 has 19 residues. Here the CDR3 reads CASTPVGLAGLGMGGELFF. In DNA form, the CDR3 reads TGTGCCAGCACCCCGGTGGGACTAGCGGGGCTAGGGATGGGCGGGGAGCTGTTTTTT.

The V call is TRBV7-2, the J call TRBJ2-3, with TRBD2 identical over 7 bases. After removal of 4 bases from V and 4 bases from J, the junction contained 5 bases not matched to a gene. The germline CDR1 and CDR2 sequences are SGHTA and FQGNSA. This CDR3 is 14 amino acids long. The CDR3 sequence: CASSSGGRSDTQYF. The DNA for the CDR3 is TGTGCCAGCAGCTCGGGGGGACGATCAGATACGCAGTATTTT.

The rearrangement joins TRBV5-5 to TRBJ2-7, with D maybe TRBD2 (6 bases). V shed 3 bases and J shed 2 bases, with 9 bases lying between them. Germline V gives CDR1 SGHKS, CDR2 YYEKEE (reference sequence). The CDR3 runs to 13 residues. The CDR3 DNA is TGTGCCAGCAGCTGGGGACTGCCCTACGAGCAGTACTTC. Its translation: CASSWGLPYEQYF.

This clone showed up just a few times. V usage is TRBV6-6 and J usage is TRBJ2-5, with 7 bases matching TRBD2. The CDR3 contains 15 residues. The V gene end was trimmed by 6 bases and the J gene end by 2 bases; junction bases not matched to a gene: 9. The germline CDR1 and CDR2 sequences are MNHNY and SVGAGI (reference sequence). The CDR3 region has the DNA TGTGCCAGCAGCCCTCGGGTCGGGGGGCAAGAGACCCAGTACTTC. Amino acid sequence: CASSPRVGGQETQYF.

This clone was counted a few times. V is TRBV19 and J is TRBJ2-1, with D possibly matching TRBD2 (6 bases). Germline values: CDR1 LNHDA, CDR2 SQIVND (reference sequence). Trimming left V 6 bases short and J 5 bases short, with 17 bases between. This CDR3 spans 15 amino acids. The CDR3 loop reads CASRPGTHLNNEQFF. CDR3 DNA sequence: TGTGCCAGTAGACCCGGGACTCACCTAAACAATGAGCAGTTCTTC.

As for this clone: Sequence at one end of the junction differs from germline and may be a read error. V is TRBV7-9 and J is TRBJ1-3; TRBD1 matches at 8 bases. From germline, CDR1 is SEHNR and CDR2 FQNEAQ (reference sequence). The CDR3 runs to 14 residues. The CDR3 sequence is CASRIQGAGNTIYF. The CDR3 nucleotides read TGTGCCAGCAGAATCCAGGGGGCTGGGAACACCATATATTTT.

This chain links TRBV6-1 with TRBJ1-1, with 10 bases that match TRBD1. Germline assignment: CDR1 MNHNS and CDR2 SASEGT. This CDR3 spans 14 amino acids. With 6 bases clipped from V and 10 bases from J, the junction kept 11 bases outside the gene matches. Here the CDR3 DNA reads TGTGCCAGCAGCGAGACAGGGGGCGGTAATGGAGCTTTCTTT. Translated: CASSETGGGNGAFF.

CDR3 coding DNA: TGTGCCAGCAGTGAACTAATTGAGTGGTCTGATAATTCACCCCTCCACTTT. Translated: CASSELIEWSDNSPLHF. The chain has TRBV6-1 and TRBJ1-6; D unresolved. V was pared by 2 bases and J by 5 bases, with 16 bases between. The CDR3 is 17 residues long. Germline CDR1 is MNHNS and CDR2 is SASEGT.

This clone was observed a few times. The CDR3 loop is CASSHNRFGDTEAFF. As DNA, the CDR3 is TGTGCCAGCAGTCACAACAGGTTTGGGGACACTGAAGCTTTCTTT. The genes are TRBV6-5 and TRBJ1-1; TRBD1 is a possible D gene (5 bases). The CDR3 totals 15 residues. Trimming removed 5 bases at V and 3 bases at J, with 16 bases between. Germline assignment: CDR1 MNHEY and CDR2 SVGAGI.

This clone was counted only a few times. The V and J genes are TRBV11-1 and TRBJ1-5; no reliable D call. Trimming cost V 2 bases and J 5 bases, with 7 bases left between them. The CDR3 extends over 13 amino acids. In germline, CDR1 is SGHAT, CDR2 FQDESV (reference sequence). The CDR3 sequence: CASSLTSYQPQHF. In DNA form, the CDR3 reads TGTGCCAGCAGCTTAACGAGTTATCAGCCCCAGCATTTT.

This chain connects TRBV9 to TRBJ2-3, with TRBD2 matching 8 bases. The germline CDR1 and CDR2 sequences are SGDLS and YYNGEE. This CDR3 is 15 amino acids long. V lost 4 bases and J lost 1; bases outside the gene matches: 5. The CDR3 here is CASSPRGDGTDTQYF. The CDR3 region has the DNA TGTGCCAGCAGCCCGCGGGGGGACGGCACAGATACGCAGTATTTT.

The chain couples TRBV6-1 to TRBJ2-3, with 8 positions matching TRBD1. Per the germline V gene, CDR1 is MNHNS and CDR2 is SASEGT. The CDR3 has 16 residues. The V and J ends lost 4 bases and 0 bases, in that order; junction bases with no gene match: 6. The CDR3 sequence: CASSVRQGSSTDTQYF. CDR3 sequence (DNA): TGTGCCAGCAGTGTAAGACAGGGGTCTAGCACAGATACGCAGTATTTT.

In this sample, this clone turned up once. The chain couples TRBV12-5 to TRBJ2-2; TRBD1 aligns across 8 bases. Germline assignment: CDR1 LGHNT and CDR2 FRNRAP. The CDR3 sequence is 15 residues long. The V segment lost 3 bases and the J segment 3 bases; nucleotides outside the gene matches: 3. DNA for the CDR3: TGTGCTAGTGGTTTTGGACAGGGCGACACCGGGGAGCTGTTTTTT. This codes for CASGFGQGDTGELFF.

The chain recombines TRBV11-2 with TRBJ2-1, with 11 positions matching TRBD2. Germline V gene sequence: CDR1 SGHAT, CDR2 FQNNGV. Trimming took 1 base from V and 8 from J; bases not matched to a gene: 16. The CDR3 runs 19 residues. The chain's CDR3 is CASSLAALILAGGLDEQFF. CDR3 bases: TGTGCCAGCAGCTTAGCCGCCCTCATCCTAGCGGGAGGCCTAGATGAGCAGTTCTTC.

The rearrangement links TRBV2 to TRBJ2-6; a weak D match, TRBD1 (5 bases). V lost 7 bases to trimming and J lost 0 bases, with 7 bases between them. CDR1 SNHLY and CDR2 FYNNEI come from the germline V gene. The CDR3 totals 14 residues. The CDR3: CASIDSSGANVLTF. The CDR3 bases are TGTGCCAGCATAGACAGCTCTGGGGCCAACGTCCTGACTTTC. Filled out from reference TRBV2 and TRBJ2-6, the complete variable domain reads EPEVTQTPSHQVTQMGQEVILRCVPISNHLYFYWYRQILGQKVEFLVSFYNNEISEKSEIFDDQFSVERPDGSNFTLKIRSTKLEDSAMYFCASIDSSGANVLTFGAGSRLTVL.

In its sample, this clone was seen a few times. This chain joins TRBV30 and TRBJ1-1; D is undetermined. With 2 bases removed from V and 3 bases from J, the gap between germline ends came to 10 bases. Germline assignment: CDR1 GTSNPN and CDR2 SVGIG (reference sequence). The CDR3 is made up of 13 amino acids. As DNA, the CDR3 is TGTGCCTGGAGTTCCCGTCTTGACACTGAAGCTTTCTTT. Protein: CAWSSRLDTEAFF.

This chain joins TRBV9 and TRBJ1-3; D gene uncertain. CDR1 SGDLS and CDR2 YYNGEE come from the germline V gene. The CDR3 has 15 residues. V was trimmed by 4 bases and J by 0 bases, leaving 11 bases between them. The CDR3 here is CASSPYGDSGNTIYF. Written as DNA, the CDR3 is TGTGCCAGCAGCCCCTACGGGGACTCTGGAAACACCATATATTTT.

The gene calls are TRBV4-3 and TRBJ1-4; unclear D gene. V dropped 1 base and J dropped 8 bases, with 5 bases sitting between them. CDR1 is LGHNA and CDR2 is YSLEER in the germline V gene. The CDR3 runs to 12 residues. The CDR3 DNA sequence: TGCGCCAGCAGCCAAGGAGGGGAAAAACTGTTTTTT. This encodes CASSQGGEKLFF.

The chain couples TRBV5-4 to TRBJ2-5, with 9 positions matching TRBD1. This CDR3 is 15 amino acids long. The V and J ends lost 0 bases and 11 bases, in that order; junction bases with no gene match: 11. Germline CDR1 reads SGHNT; CDR2 reads YYREEE (reference sequence). The CDR3 protein is CASSLEGGQGTRQYF. Here the CDR3 DNA reads TGTGCCAGCAGCTTGGAAGGGGGACAGGGTACCAGGCAGTACTTC.